The present TCR beta chain was sequenced within a study of response to subunit inactivated influenza vaccine. Note on this clonotype: The antigen remains undetermined.

Study-wide results and limits: The authors suggested that every seasonal influenza vaccination recruits few new T cells.

TCRdb itself ran the RT-PCR reads through MiXCR, one entry per CDR3 protein. Of 630,000 or so distinct CDR3 sequences in the sample, 15% to 17% are singletons; the top ten hold roughly 12%. The CDR3 totals 14 residues. With V trimmed by 6 bases and J by 6 bases, 8 bases remained unmatched. The germline V gene encodes CDR1 SGHTA and CDR2 FQGNSA. The sample was PBMCs from blood, taken 12 days after vaccination. The rearrangement uses TRBV7-2 and TRBJ2-7, with 10 positions matching TRBD2. The sequence was collected from a man aged 45 to 65 who received an inactivated influenza vaccine. The CDR3 DNA reads as TGTGCCAGCAGGCAAGCGGGAGGGCCGGTCGAGCAGTACTTC. Its translation: CASRQAGGPVEQYF.